Sequencing of this T cell receptor (beta chain) was carried out in a study of cytomegalovirus exposure and HLA in healthy donors. General observations from the study: A previous analysis found most TCR beta V segments productive roughly 90% or roughly 30% of the time. Later work found most CMV-associated TCR beta chains apparently HLA-restricted.

As regards this clone: Its cognate antigen is unknown.

Primers for the PCR totalled 60 Vbeta and 13 Jbeta. Generated by immunoSEQ multiplex PCR, the TCRdb table keeps only in-frame clones and is missing some. The data show about 130,000 clones, 83% seen once. Sequences were obtained from PBMCs. This TCR came from a woman in her 40s in good health and CMV-seropositive.

CDR3 region: CASSRDRAYSNQPQHF. The CDR3 coding sequence is TGCGCCAGCAGCCGGGACAGGGCGTATAGCAATCAGCCCCAGCATTTT. The chain links TRBV4-3 to TRBJ1-5, with 9 nucleotides matching TRBD1. J lost 0 bases, V lost 4 bases, and 4 bases had no gene match. CDR3 size: 16 residues. Per germline, CDR1 LGHNA and CDR2 YSLEER.